This T cell receptor beta chain was obtained from a study of T cells in Graves' hyperthyroidism and ophthalmopathy. The study enrolled patients aged 18 to 65 with newly diagnosed hyperthyroidism of under 2 months' duration. The authors took PBMCs from roughly 10 ml fresh peripheral blood. This clonotype was seen a handful of times. Authors of the study amplified TCR beta CDR3 regions from RNA transcripts. The HTBI primer set drove a first-round RT-PCR of the TCR CDR3. TCRdb processed the multiplex PCR reads anew with MiXCR; each CDR3 protein has one entry. Of 300,000 to 400,000 distinct CDR3 sequences in the sample, about 20% are singletons; the top ten hold about 53%. The CDR3 loop spans 14 amino acids. Germline assignment: CDR1 SGHTA and CDR2 FQGNSA. The junction had 7 bases not matched to a gene; V was cut back by 4 bases and J by 7 bases.

The sequenced sample was blood. The sequence came from a woman aged 45 to 65 with Graves' hyperthyroidism. The chain combines TRBV7-2 with TRBJ2-4; 7 bases map to TRBD2. This CDR3 reads CASSSGTTPNIQYF. CDR3 in DNA: TGTGCCAGCAGCTCCGGGACTACCCCCAACATTCAGTACTTC.